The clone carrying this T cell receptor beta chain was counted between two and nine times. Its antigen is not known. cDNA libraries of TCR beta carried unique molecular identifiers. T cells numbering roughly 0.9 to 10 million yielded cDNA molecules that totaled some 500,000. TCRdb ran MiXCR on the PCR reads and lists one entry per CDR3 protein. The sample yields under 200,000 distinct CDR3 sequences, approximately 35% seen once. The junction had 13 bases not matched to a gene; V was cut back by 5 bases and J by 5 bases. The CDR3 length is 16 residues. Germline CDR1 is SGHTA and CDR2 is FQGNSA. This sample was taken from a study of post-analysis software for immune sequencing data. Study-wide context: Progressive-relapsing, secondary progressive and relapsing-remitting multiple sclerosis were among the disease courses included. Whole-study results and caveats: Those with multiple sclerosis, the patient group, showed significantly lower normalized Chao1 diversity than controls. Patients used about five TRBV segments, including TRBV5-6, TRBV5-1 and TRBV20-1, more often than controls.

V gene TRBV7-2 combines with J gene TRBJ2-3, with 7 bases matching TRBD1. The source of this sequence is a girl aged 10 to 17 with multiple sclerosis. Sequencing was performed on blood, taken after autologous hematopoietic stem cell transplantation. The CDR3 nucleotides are TGTGCCAGCAGCCGAACAGGGGATCTAGGGGGAGATACGCAGTATTTT. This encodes CASSRTGDLGGDTQYF.